This TCR beta chain is from a study of CD8 T cells in ankylosing spondylitis. The J segment lost 2 bases and the V segment lost 4 bases, leaving 10 bases of the junction unmatched. CDR1 MGHRA and CDR2 YSYEKL come from the germline V gene. CDR3 size: 16 residues. For TCR beta, libraries came from quantitative 5'-RACE with molecular barcodes. From the 5' RACE reads, TCRdb called clonotypes with MiXCR, one entry per CDR3 protein. Among about 150,000 distinct CDR3 sequences listed, around 42% were seen once. The sample was synovial fluid, either unsorted or a sorted T cell fraction (not recorded which). This sequence originates from a male donor with ankylosing spondylitis. The chain has TRBV4-1 and TRBJ1-1; TRBD1 matches 7 bases. CDR3 loop: CASSPRQGGDNTEAFF. The DNA of the CDR3 is TGCGCCAGCAGCCCTCGACAGGGAGGGGATAACACTGAAGCTTTCTTT.